Reported below is one TCR beta chain. Sequencing was performed with immunoSEQ multiplex PCR; in TCRdb, only in-frame clones are kept and a portion is missing. This table has about 170,000 clones, 70% to 85% appearing once. The data stem from a study of blood T cell repertoires in COVID-19. Study summary: T cells, B-cell-depleted T cells, or PBMCs provided the cDNA or gDNA that served as material.

The V end was cut by 2 bases, the J end by 3 bases, with 15 bases between. This CDR3 region has 16 residues. Germline V gene sequence: CDR1 LGHDT, CDR2 YNNKEL (reference sequence). The receptor was derived from a man aged 60 to 69 who had recovered from COVID-19. The chain combines TRBV3-1 (or the pseudogene TRBV3-2) with TRBJ2-3; maybe TRBD1 (6 bases). The sequencing sample was made of peripheral blood. The CDR3 reads CASSQWSRGSTDTQYF. The DNA for the CDR3 is TGTGCCAGCAGCCAATGGTCGAGGGGGTCAACAGATACGCAGTATTTT.